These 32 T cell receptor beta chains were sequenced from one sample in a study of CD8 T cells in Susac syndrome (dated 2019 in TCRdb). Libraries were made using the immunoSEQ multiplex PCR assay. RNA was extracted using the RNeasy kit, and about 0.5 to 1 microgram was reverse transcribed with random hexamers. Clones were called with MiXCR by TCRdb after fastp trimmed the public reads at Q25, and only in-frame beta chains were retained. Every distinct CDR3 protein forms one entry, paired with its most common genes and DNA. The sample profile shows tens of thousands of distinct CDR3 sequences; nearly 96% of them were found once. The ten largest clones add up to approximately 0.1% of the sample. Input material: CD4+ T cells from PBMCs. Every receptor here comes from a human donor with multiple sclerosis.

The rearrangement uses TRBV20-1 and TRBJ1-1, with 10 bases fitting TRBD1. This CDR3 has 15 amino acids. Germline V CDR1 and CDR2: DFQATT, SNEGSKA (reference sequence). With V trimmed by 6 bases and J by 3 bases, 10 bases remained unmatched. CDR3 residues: CSAPSWGTGDTEAFF. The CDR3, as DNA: TGCAGTGCCCCATCATGGGGGACAGGGGACACTGAAGCTTTCTTT.

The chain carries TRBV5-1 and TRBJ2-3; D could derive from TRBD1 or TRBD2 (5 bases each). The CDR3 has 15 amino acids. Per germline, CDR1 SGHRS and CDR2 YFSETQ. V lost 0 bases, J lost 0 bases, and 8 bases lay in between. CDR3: CASSLGGVSTDTQYF. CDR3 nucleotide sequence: TGCGCCAGCAGCTTGGGAGGGGTTAGCACAGATACGCAGTATTTT.

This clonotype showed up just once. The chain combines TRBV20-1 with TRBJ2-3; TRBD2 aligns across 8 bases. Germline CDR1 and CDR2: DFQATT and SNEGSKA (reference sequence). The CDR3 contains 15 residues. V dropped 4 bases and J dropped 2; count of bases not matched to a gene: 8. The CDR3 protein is CSAIGQRGLTDTQYF. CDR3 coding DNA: TGCAGTGCTATAGGACAGCGGGGGCTCACAGATACGCAGTATTTT.

The CDR3 DNA sequence: TGTGCCAGCAGCTTGGTAACGGGGGGTCTCACAGATACGCAGTATTTT. Protein product: CASSLVTGGLTDTQYF. V gene TRBV5-4 combines with J gene TRBJ2-3; 7 positions match TRBD2. With V trimmed by 0 bases and J by 2 bases, 6 bases remained unmatched. Germline CDR1 SGHNT, CDR2 YYREEE (reference sequence). This CDR3 contains 16 residues.

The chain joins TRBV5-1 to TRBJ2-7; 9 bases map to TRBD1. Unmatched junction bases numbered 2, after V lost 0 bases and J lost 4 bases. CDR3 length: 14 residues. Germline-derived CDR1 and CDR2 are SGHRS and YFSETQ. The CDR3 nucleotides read TGCGCCAGCAGCTTGGACAGGGGGCTATACGAGCAGTACTTC. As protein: CASSLDRGLYEQYF.

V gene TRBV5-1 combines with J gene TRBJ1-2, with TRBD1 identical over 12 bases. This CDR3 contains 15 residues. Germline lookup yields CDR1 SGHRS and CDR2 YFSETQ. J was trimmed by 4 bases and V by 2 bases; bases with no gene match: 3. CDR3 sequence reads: CASSFGTGGGYGYTF. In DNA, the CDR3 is TGCGCCAGCAGCTTCGGGACAGGGGGCGGCTATGGCTACACCTTC.

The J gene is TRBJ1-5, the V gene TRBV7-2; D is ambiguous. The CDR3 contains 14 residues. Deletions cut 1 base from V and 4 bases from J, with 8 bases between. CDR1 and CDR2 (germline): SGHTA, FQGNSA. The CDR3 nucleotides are TGTGCCAGCAGCTTAGGACATCAGAATCAGCCCCAGCATTTT. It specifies CASSLGHQNQPQHF.

CDR3: CSARGGGVGYTF. The CDR3 nucleotides read TGCAGTGCTAGAGGTGGTGGGGTTGGCTACACCTTC. The chain uses TRBV20-1 and TRBJ1-2; D is uncertain. Germline CDR1 DFQATT, CDR2 SNEGSKA (reference sequence). V was cut by 1 base and J by 7 bases, with 10 bases left in between. The CDR3 runs 12 residues.

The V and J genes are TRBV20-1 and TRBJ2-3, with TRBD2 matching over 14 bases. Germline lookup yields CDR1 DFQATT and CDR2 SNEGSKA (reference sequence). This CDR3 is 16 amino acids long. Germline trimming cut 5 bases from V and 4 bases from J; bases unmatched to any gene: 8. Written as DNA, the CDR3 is TGCAGTGCTCAGACTAGCGGGGGGGCAGTAGCAGATACGCAGTATTTT. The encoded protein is CSAQTSGGAVADTQYF.

CDR3 in amino acids: CASKGGGDGYTF. CDR3 sequence (DNA): TGTGCCAGTAAGGGAGGGGGCGATGGCTACACCTTC. J is TRBJ1-2 and V is TRBV2; 7 nucleotides line up with TRBD1. This CDR3 spans 12 amino acids. The ends lost 9 bases at V and 6 bases at J; junction bases unmatched: 7. The germline V gene encodes CDR1 SNHLY and CDR2 FYNNEI. The full variable domain, in which reference TRBV2 and TRBJ1-2 provide the parts outside the CDR3, is EPEVTQTPSHQVTQMGQEVILRCVPISNHLYFYWYRQILGQKVEFLVSFYNNEISEKSEIFDDQFSVERPDGSNFTLKIRSTKLEDSAMYFCASKGGGDGYTFGSGTRLTVV.

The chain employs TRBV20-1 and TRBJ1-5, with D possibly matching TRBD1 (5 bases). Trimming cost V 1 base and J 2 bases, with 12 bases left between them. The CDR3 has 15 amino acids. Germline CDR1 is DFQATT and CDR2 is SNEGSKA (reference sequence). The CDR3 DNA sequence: TGCAGTGCTAGAGTGGCGGGGGAGGGCAATCAGCCCCAGCATTTT. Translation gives CSARVAGEGNQPQHF.

In DNA form, the CDR3 reads TGTGCCAGCAGCCAATGGACTAGCGGGGGTGCAGATACGCAGTATTTT. Translation gives CASSQWTSGGADTQYF. The rearrangement uses TRBV5-6 and TRBJ2-3; TRBD2 matches 13 bases. Germline V gene data show CDR1 as SGHDT and CDR2 as YYEEEE. This CDR3 has 16 residues. Germline trimming cut 4 bases from V and 4 bases from J; bases unmatched to any gene: 6.

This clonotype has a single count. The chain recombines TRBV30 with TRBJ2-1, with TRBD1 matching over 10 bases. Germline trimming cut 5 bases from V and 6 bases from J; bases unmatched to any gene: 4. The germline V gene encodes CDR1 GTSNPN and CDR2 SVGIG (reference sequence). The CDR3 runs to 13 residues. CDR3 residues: CAWDRGLVNEQFF. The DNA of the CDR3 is TGTGCCTGGGACAGGGGGCTGGTCAATGAGCAGTTCTTC.

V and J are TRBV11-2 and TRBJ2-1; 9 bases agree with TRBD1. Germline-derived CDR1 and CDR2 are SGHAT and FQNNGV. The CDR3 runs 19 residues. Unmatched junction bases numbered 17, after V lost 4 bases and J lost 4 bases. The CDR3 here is CASSSLLTRAGQGYNEQFF. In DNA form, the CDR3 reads TGTGCCAGCAGCTCGCTATTGACCCGGGCAGGACAGGGGTACAATGAGCAGTTCTTC.

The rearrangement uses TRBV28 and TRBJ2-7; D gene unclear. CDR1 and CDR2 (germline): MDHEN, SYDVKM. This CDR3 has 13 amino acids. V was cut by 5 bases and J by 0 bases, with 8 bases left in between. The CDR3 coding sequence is TGTGCCAGCAGTCGCGTTCCCTCCTACGAGCAGTACTTC. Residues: CASSRVPSYEQYF. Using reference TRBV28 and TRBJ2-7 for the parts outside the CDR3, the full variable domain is DVKVTQSSRYLVKRTGEKVFLECVQDMDHENMFWYRQDPGLGLRLIYFSYDVKMKEKGDIPEGYSVSREKKERFSLILESASTNQTSMYLCASSRVPSYEQYFGPGTRLTVT.

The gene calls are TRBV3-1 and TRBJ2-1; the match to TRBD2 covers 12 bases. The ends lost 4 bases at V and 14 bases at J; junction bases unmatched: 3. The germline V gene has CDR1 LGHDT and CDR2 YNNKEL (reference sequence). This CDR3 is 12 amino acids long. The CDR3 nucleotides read TGTGCCAGCAGCCTACGGACTAGCGGGGAGTTCTTC. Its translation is CASSLRTSGEFF.

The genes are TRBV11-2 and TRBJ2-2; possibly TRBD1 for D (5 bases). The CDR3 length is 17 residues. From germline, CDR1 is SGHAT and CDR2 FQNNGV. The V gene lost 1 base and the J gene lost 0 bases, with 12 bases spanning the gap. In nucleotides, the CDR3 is TGTGCCAGCAGCTTAGGAAGGGGAAAAACGAACACCGGGGAGCTGTTTTTT. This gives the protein CASSLGRGKTNTGELFF.

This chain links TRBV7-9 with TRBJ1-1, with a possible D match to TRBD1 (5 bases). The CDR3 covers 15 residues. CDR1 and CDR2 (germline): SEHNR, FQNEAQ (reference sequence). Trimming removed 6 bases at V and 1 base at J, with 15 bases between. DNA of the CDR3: TGTGCCAGCAGACTATCGGGGCACCCGAACACTGAAGCTTTCTTT. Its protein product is CASRLSGHPNTEAFF.

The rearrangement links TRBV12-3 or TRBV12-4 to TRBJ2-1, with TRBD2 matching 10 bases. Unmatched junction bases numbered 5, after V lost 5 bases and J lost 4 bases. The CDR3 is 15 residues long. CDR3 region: CASSISSGGYNEQFF. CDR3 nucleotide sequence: TGTGCCAGCAGTATATCTAGCGGGGGATACAATGAGCAGTTCTTC.

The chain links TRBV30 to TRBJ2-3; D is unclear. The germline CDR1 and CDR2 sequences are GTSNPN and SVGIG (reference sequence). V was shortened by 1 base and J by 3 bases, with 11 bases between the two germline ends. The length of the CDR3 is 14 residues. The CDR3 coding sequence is TGTGCCTGGAGTGCGTCATCCCTAACAGATACGCAGTATTTT. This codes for CAWSASSLTDTQYF.

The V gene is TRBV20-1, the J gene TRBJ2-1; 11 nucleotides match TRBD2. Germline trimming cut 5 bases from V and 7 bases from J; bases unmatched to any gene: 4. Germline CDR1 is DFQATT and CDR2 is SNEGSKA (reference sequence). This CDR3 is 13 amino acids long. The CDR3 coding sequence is TGCAGTGCTCCGGGACTAGCGGTGAATGAGCAGTTCTTC. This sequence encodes CSAPGLAVNEQFF.

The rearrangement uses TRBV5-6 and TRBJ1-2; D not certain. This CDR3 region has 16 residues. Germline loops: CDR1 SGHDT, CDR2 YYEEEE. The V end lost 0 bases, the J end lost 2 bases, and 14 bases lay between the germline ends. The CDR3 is CASSLVPAILNYGYTF. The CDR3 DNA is TGTGCCAGCAGCTTGGTCCCGGCCATCCTCAACTATGGCTACACCTTC.

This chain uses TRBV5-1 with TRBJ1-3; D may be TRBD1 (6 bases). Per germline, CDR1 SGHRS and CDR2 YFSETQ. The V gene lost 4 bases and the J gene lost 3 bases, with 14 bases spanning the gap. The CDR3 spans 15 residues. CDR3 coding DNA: TGCGCCAGCAGCCAGGGCGGACAGCGTGGAAACACCATATATTTT. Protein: CASSQGGQRGNTIYF.

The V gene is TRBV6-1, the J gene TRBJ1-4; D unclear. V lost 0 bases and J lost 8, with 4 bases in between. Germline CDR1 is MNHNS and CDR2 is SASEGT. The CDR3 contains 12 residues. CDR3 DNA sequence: TGTGCCAGCAGTGAAGCACGGGAAAAACTGTTTTTT. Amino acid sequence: CASSEAREKLFF.

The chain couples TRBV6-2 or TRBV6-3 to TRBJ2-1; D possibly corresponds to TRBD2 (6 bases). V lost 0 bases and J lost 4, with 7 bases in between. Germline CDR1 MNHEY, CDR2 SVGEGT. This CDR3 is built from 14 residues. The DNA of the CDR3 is TGTGCCAGCAGTTACTCGGGGACTTACAATGAGCAGTTCTTC. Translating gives CASSYSGTYNEQFF.

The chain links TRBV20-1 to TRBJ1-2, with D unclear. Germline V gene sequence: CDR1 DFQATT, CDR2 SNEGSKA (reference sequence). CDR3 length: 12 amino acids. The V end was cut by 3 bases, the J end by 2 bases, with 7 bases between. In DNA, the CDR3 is TGCAGTGCTAGGAACAGAAACTATGGCTACACCTTC. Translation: CSARNRNYGYTF.

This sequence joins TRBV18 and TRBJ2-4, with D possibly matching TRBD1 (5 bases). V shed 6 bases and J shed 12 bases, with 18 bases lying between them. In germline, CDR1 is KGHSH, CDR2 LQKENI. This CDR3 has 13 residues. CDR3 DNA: TGTGCCAGCTCGACTGAAGGGGCGGTTACTCAGTACTTC. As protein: CASSTEGAVTQYF.

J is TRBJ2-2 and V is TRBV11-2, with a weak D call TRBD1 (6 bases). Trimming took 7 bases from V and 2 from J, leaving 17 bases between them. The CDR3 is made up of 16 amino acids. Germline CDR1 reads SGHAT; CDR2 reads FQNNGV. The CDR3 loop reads CASIPVGRGNTGELFF. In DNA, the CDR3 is TGTGCCAGCATCCCCGTTGGCAGGGGAAACACCGGGGAGCTGTTTTTT.

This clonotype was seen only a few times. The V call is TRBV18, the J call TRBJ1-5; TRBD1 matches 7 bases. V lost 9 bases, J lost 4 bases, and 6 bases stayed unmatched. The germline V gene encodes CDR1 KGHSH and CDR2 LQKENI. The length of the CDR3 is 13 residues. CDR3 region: CASSPGGNQPQHF. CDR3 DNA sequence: TGTGCCAGTAGTCCAGGGGGGAATCAGCCCCAGCATTTT.

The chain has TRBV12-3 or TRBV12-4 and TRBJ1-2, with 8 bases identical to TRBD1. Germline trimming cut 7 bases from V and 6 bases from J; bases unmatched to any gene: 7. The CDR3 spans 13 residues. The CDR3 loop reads CASNQDRGNGYTF. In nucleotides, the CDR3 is TGTGCCAGCAATCAAGACAGGGGCAATGGCTACACCTTC.

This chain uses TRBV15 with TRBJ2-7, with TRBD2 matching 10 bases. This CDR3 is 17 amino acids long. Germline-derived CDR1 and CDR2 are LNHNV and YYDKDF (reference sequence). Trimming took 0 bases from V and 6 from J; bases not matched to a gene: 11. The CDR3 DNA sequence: TGTGCCACCAGCAGAGATCTTCCTCTAGCGGGGGATGGCGAGCAGTACTTC. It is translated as CATSRDLPLAGDGEQYF.

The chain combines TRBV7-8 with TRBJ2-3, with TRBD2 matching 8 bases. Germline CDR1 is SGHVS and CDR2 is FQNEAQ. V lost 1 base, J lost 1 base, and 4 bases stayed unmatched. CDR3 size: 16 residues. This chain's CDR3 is CASSLVDSGGTDTQYF. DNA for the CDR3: TGTGCCAGCAGCTTAGTCGATAGCGGGGGCACAGATACGCAGTATTTT.